A few counts support the clone carrying this T cell receptor beta chain. Its antigen is as yet unknown. The sample is drawn from a study of blood T cells in healthy people across ages. Notes on the study in general: What prevented conclusive comparison of naive and antigen-experienced cells was that PBMCs were unsorted.

In germline, CDR1 is LGHNA, CDR2 YNFKEQ. The CDR3 sequence is 12 residues long. Trimming took off 0 bases at V and 8 bases at J, with 7 bases between the two ends. With a J-beta primer mix and a sample-barcoded 5' primer, a second PCR ran about 6 to 11 cycles. The template-switch adaptor, which had 12 random nucleotides, put a tag on each cDNA molecule. Each CDR3 protein gets one entry after TCRdb re-called the 5' RACE reads with MiXCR. This sample carries approximately 830,000 distinct CDR3 sequences, around 62% of them seen once, and the ten largest clones take about 27%. The genes are TRBV4-2 and TRBJ2-5, with a weak D call TRBD1 (6 bases). This TCR was recovered from a man younger than 45 in good health. Sequenced: blood. Here the CDR3 reads CASSQEGGTQYF. The CDR3 DNA reads TGTGCCAGCAGCCAAGAAGGGGGTACCCAGTACTTC.